The 4 T cell receptor beta chains below come from one sample, sequenced in a study of T cell clonality in common variable immunodeficiency. The study, taken as a whole, reports: Fewer deletions and N-nucleotide insertions were reportedly seen in common variable immunodeficiency TCR beta sequences.

Their cognate antigens are unknown. Sequenced by immunoSEQ multiplex PCR; TCRdb stores in-frame clones only, minus some. The data show about 33,000 clones, with none appearing a single time. Sequences were obtained from peripheral blood mononuclear cells. The receptor source for this set is a human donor with common variable immunodeficiency.

A few counts support this clone. Sequencing ends 3 residues short of the CDR3 end; the germline J gene provides the rest. The chain couples TRBV2 to TRBJ1-4, with a tentative D call TRBD1 (6 bases). CDR1 SNHLY and CDR2 FYNNEI come from the germline V gene. This CDR3 is built from 16 residues. The V end lost 2 bases, the J end lost 5 bases, and 15 bases lay between the germline ends. The DNA read from the CDR3 is TGTGCCAGCAGTGAAACCCGACAGGTTCCAAATGAAAAA. Protein sequence: CASSETRQVPNEK. The whole CDR3 protein reads CASSETRQVPNEKLFF.

With respect to this clone: Read data end 3 residues before the CDR3 end; the end is taken from the germline J gene. The V gene is TRBV2, the J gene TRBJ1-1; D may be TRBD1 (5 bases). Trimming took off 2 bases at V and 0 bases at J, with 10 bases between the two ends. The germline CDR1 and CDR2 sequences are SNHLY and FYNNEI. The CDR3 spans 15 residues. The CDR3 region is CASSESGGMNTEAFF. CDR3 DNA (partial): TGTGCCAGCAGTGAAAGCGGGGGGATGAACACTGAA.

This clone was seen repeatedly, ten times or more. The CDR3 is cut off 3 residues early in the read; its end comes from the germline J gene. This sequence joins TRBV30 and TRBJ1-6; 8 bases fit TRBD1. After removal of 0 bases from V and 8 bases from J, the junction contained 6 bases not matched to a gene. The CDR3 has 15 residues. Germline CDR1 GTSNPN, CDR2 SVGIG (reference sequence). The DNA read from the CDR3 is TGTGCCTGGAGTGTACTATCAGGGGGCGATTCACCC. This encodes CAWSVLSGGDSP. In full, the CDR3 is CAWSVLSGGDSPLHF.

This clone was found many times. The DNA ends 3 residues before the CDR3 does, and the rest of the CDR3 is filled in from the germline J gene. The chain employs TRBV2 and TRBJ2-5; tentative D call: TRBD1 (7 bases). Germline CDR1 and CDR2: SNHLY and FYNNEI. The CDR3 length is 15 residues. Trimming removed 3 bases at V and 2 bases at J, with 13 bases between. The CDR3 here is CASSEAGGLQETQYF. Partial CDR3 DNA: TGTGCCAGCAGTGAGGCAGGGGGGTTACAAGAGACC.